Shown below are 28 T cell receptor beta chains from a single sample sequenced in a study of T cell repertoires in cytomegalovirus infection. In TCRdb, the reads were re-called with MiXCR into one record per CDR3 protein. The sample shows 490,000 or so distinct CDR3 sequences, roughly 12% of them seen only once. Sequences were obtained from PBMCs. These TCRs come from a human donor in good health (CMV status not recorded). Some clones in this sample may be carry-over from other donors' samples.

V usage is TRBV11-2 and J usage is TRBJ2-1; D is tentatively TRBD1 or TRBD2 (6 bases each). CDR1 and CDR2 from the germline V gene are SGHAT and FQNNGV. Trimming cost V 0 bases and J 6 bases, with 12 bases left between them. This CDR3 spans 15 amino acids. Here the CDR3 DNA reads TGTGCCAGCAGCTTAGAGGGGGGCCAAGGCAATGAGCAGTTCTTC. This gives the protein CASSLEGGQGNEQFF.

There are many counts of this clonotype. The rearrangement links TRBV7-3 to TRBJ2-2; D unresolved. V lost 2 bases to trimming and J lost 3 bases, with 4 bases between them. Germline V CDR1 and CDR2: SGHTA, FQGTGA. The CDR3 is 13 amino acids. The CDR3, as DNA: TGTGCCAGCAGCTTAGCCGACACCGGGGAGCTGTTTTTT. Amino acid sequence: CASSLADTGELFF.

This clonotype has ten or more counts. The chain carries TRBV11-1 and TRBJ1-6; 7 nucleotides agree with TRBD1. CDR3 size: 15 residues. From germline, CDR1 is SGHAT and CDR2 FQDESV (reference sequence). V shed 7 bases, J shed 5 bases, and the junction held 8 bases outside the gene matches. CDR3 loop: CASTPTGTDNSPLHF. The CDR3 nucleotides are TGTGCCAGCACGCCAACCGGGACAGATAATTCACCCCTCCACTTT.

This clonotype was detected ten times or more. V usage is TRBV29-1 and J usage is TRBJ1-2, with 7 bases fitting TRBD1. Losses at the gene ends were 6 bases for V and 4 bases for J; bases not matched to a gene: 8. Germline CDR1 and CDR2: SQVTM and ANQGSEA. The CDR3 loop spans 13 amino acids. Here the CDR3 DNA reads TGCAGCGTCCCGGGACAGTGGGGCTATGGCTACACCTTC. Encoded protein: CSVPGQWGYGYTF.

Many counts were recorded for this clonotype. The gene calls are TRBV6-2 or TRBV6-3 and TRBJ2-5, with 12 bases identical to TRBD2. CDR3 length: 16 amino acids. From germline, CDR1 is MNHEY and CDR2 SVGEGT. V was clipped by 2 bases and J by 4 bases; unmatched bases: 5. Here the CDR3 DNA reads TGTGCCAGCAGTTACCCGACTAGCGGGGGAGGAGAGACCCAGTACTTC. Protein sequence: CASSYPTSGGGETQYF.

This clonotype has a handful of counts. The chain carries TRBV18 and TRBJ1-3; 7 nucleotides align to TRBD1. The CDR3 runs to 16 residues. CDR1 and CDR2 (germline): KGHSH, LQKENI. V trimming: 0 bases; J trimming: 4 bases; junction bases outside the gene matches: 6. CDR3 region: CASSPPSGTAGNTIYF. The CDR3 bases are TGTGCCAGCTCACCACCGTCCGGGACAGCCGGAAACACCATATATTTT.

This clonotype appeared many times. The J gene is TRBJ2-1, the V gene TRBV19, with D possibly matching TRBD1 (5 bases). Trimming took 5 bases from V and 12 from J, leaving 14 bases between them. The CDR3 is 12 residues long. The germline gives CDR1 LNHDA, CDR2 SQIVND (reference sequence). CDR3: CASSDTREGQFF. CDR3 DNA sequence: TGTGCCAGTAGTGACACCAGGGAAGGGCAGTTCTTC.

The rearrangement joins TRBV20-1 to TRBJ1-5, with 8 bases that match TRBD1. Trimming cost V 4 bases and J 5 bases; bases outside gene matches: 7. Germline CDR1 and CDR2: DFQATT and SNEGSKA (reference sequence). The length of the CDR3 is 14 residues. In nucleotides, the CDR3 is TGCAGTGCTATGGACAGGGCGTCGGATCAGCCCCAGCATTTT. Translating gives CSAMDRASDQPQHF.

This clonotype was seen many times. The chain is built from TRBV7-8 and TRBJ2-1, with 8 bases matching TRBD2. V lost 2 bases to trimming and J lost 6 bases; unmatched junction nucleotides: 6. The CDR3 is 15 residues long. The germline V gene has CDR1 SGHVS and CDR2 FQNEAQ. In DNA, the CDR3 is TGTGCCAGCAGCTTAACGGGAGGGTCCGGCAATGAGCAGTTCTTC. As protein: CASSLTGGSGNEQFF.

In this sample, this clonotype turned up many times. J is TRBJ1-1 and V is TRBV18; D might be TRBD1 (6 bases). The CDR3 has 13 amino acids. In germline, CDR1 is KGHSH, CDR2 LQKENI. The V end was cut by 1 base, the J end by 7 bases, with 10 bases between. CDR3 coding DNA: TGTGCCAGCTCACCACAGGGGGAAGGTGAAGCTTTCTTT. It specifies CASSPQGEGEAFF.

This clonotype was detected only a few times. The chain is built from TRBV9 and TRBJ1-1, with D tentatively TRBD1 (5 bases). With 2 bases removed from V and 2 bases from J, the gap between germline ends came to 10 bases. The CDR3 runs to 14 residues. Germline assignment: CDR1 SGDLS and CDR2 YYNGEE. DNA for the CDR3: TGTGCCAGCAGCGTTAGTACAGGAAACACTGAAGCTTTCTTT. Protein product: CASSVSTGNTEAFF.

This clonotype was seen at least ten times. This chain joins TRBV13 and TRBJ2-1; D possibly uses TRBD1 or TRBD2 (5 bases each). Trimming took 8 bases from V and 6 from J, leaving 17 bases between them. The V gene's germline CDR1 is PRHDT and CDR2 FYEKMQ (reference sequence). This CDR3 spans 14 amino acids. The CDR3 DNA is TGTGCCAGCGGGGGTGCTAGAAGATTCAATGAGCAGTTCTTC. It is translated as CASGGARRFNEQFF.

The chain uses TRBV7-9 and TRBJ1-4; tentatively, D is TRBD1 (5 bases). The CDR3 contains 15 residues. The germline V and J ends were trimmed by 4 bases and 4 bases, with 13 bases remaining between them. Germline V gene sequence: CDR1 SEHNR, CDR2 FQNEAQ (reference sequence). CDR3 bases: TGTGCCAGCAGCTCAACCCAGGGTTTTAATGAAAAACTGTTTTTT. Translating it yields CASSSTQGFNEKLFF.

This clonotype was observed many times. The chain couples TRBV12-3 or TRBV12-4 to TRBJ1-1, with D possibly being TRBD1 (6 bases). V was pared by 7 bases and J by 6 bases, with 15 bases between. The CDR3 is 13 amino acids. CDR3 residues: CASIQMGAAEAFF. The CDR3 DNA reads TGTGCCAGCATTCAAATGGGGGCCGCTGAAGCTTTCTTT.

This clonotype was counted many times. The chain links TRBV20-1 to TRBJ2-1; possible D gene TRBD2, 6 bases. Trimming shortened V by 8 bases and J by 10 bases, and 21 bases separated the two germline ends. The germline CDR1 and CDR2 sequences are DFQATT and SNEGSKA (reference sequence). The CDR3 spans 13 residues. DNA for the CDR3: TGCAGTTCCTCGGCCACCTTCGCGGGGGAGCAGTTCTTC. This codes for CSSSATFAGEQFF.

This clonotype occurred a few times. This sequence joins TRBV20-1 and TRBJ2-5; perhaps TRBD2 as D (7 bases). The germline gives CDR1 DFQATT, CDR2 SNEGSKA (reference sequence). The V gene lost 0 bases and the J gene lost 4 bases, with 15 bases spanning the gap. The CDR3 loop spans 15 amino acids. Here the CDR3 reads CSARDSRGAGETQYF. CDR3 nucleotides: TGCAGTGCTAGAGATTCCCGGGGGGCGGGAGAGACCCAGTACTTC.

This clonotype appeared many times. CDR3 in DNA: TGTGCCAGCAGCTTAAGGGGGGGCGTTGCAGATACGCAGTATTTT. This gives the protein CASSLRGGVADTQYF. The chain is built from TRBV5-5 and TRBJ2-3; a weak D match, TRBD2 (7 bases). The germline gives CDR1 SGHKS, CDR2 YYEKEE (reference sequence). V dropped 2 bases and J dropped 4 bases, with 14 bases sitting between them. This CDR3 is 15 amino acids long.

The DNA of the CDR3 is TGTGCCAGCACCCTAGGGGCCTATAGCAATCAGCCCCAGCATTTT. Translating gives CASTLGAYSNQPQHF. This chain uses TRBV28 with TRBJ1-5, with TRBD1 as a possible D gene (5 bases). CDR1 MDHEN and CDR2 SYDVKM come from the germline V gene. Trimming took off 7 bases at V and 0 bases at J, with 13 bases between the two ends. This CDR3 spans 15 amino acids.

This clonotype came up a few times. The rearrangement joins TRBV6-6 to TRBJ2-2, with D tentatively TRBD1 (6 bases). This CDR3 has 16 residues. Germline CDR1 is MNHNY and CDR2 is SVGAGI (reference sequence). Trimming cost V 0 bases and J 2 bases, with 10 bases left between them. This chain's CDR3 is CASSYSTGLNTGELFF. The CDR3 region has the DNA TGTGCCAGCAGTTACTCGACAGGTCTAAACACCGGGGAGCTGTTTTTT.

This chain's CDR3 is CSARFYTGGGNTGELFF. CDR3 coding DNA: TGCAGTGCTAGGTTCTATACGGGGGGGGGGAACACCGGGGAGCTGTTTTTT. The gene calls are TRBV20-1 and TRBJ2-2, with TRBD2 matching over 8 bases. There are 17 residues in the CDR3. The J segment lost 1 base and the V segment lost 3 bases, leaving 10 bases of the junction unmatched. Germline V gives CDR1 DFQATT, CDR2 SNEGSKA (reference sequence).

J is TRBJ2-1 and V is TRBV2; D might be TRBD2 (5 bases). With 7 bases removed from V and 8 bases from J, the gap between germline ends came to 9 bases. Germline V gene data show CDR1 as SNHLY and CDR2 as FYNNEI. The CDR3 totals 11 residues. This CDR3 is CASTRRDEQFF. CDR3 nucleotides: TGTGCCAGCACTAGGCGGGATGAGCAGTTCTTC.

In DNA form, the CDR3 reads TGTGCCACCAGTGCCCCCCCGGGGGCTAGCGGGAGCCCAAGCTCCTACAATGAGCAGTTCTTC. Its translation is CATSAPPGASGSPSSYNEQFF. The chain employs TRBV24-1 and TRBJ2-1; 10 nucleotides agree with TRBD2. V shed 5 bases and J 0 bases; nucleotides not matched to a gene: 18. Germline CDR1 reads KGHDR; CDR2 reads SFDVKD. CDR3 size: 21 residues.

This clonotype was seen only a few times. V is TRBV13 and J is TRBJ2-3; 11 positions match TRBD2. The V gene's germline CDR1 is PRHDT and CDR2 FYEKMQ (reference sequence). The CDR3 runs to 18 residues. Trimming at V came to 4 bases and at J to 0 bases, leaving 9 bases not matched to a gene. The CDR3 loop reads CASSWGLAATGSTDTQYF. In nucleotides, the CDR3 is TGTGCCAGCAGCTGGGGACTAGCGGCAACCGGAAGCACAGATACGCAGTATTTT.

In the case of this clonotype: A single base separates this from a much larger clone, so it may be a read error. The chain couples TRBV3-1 to TRBJ1-1; D remains unclear. Germline loops: CDR1 LGHDT, CDR2 YNNKEL (reference sequence). V lost 0 bases and J 5 bases, leaving 28 bases between the germline ends. The CDR3 spans 20 residues. The CDR3 loop reads CASSQESPGTSSTYNTEAFF. Written as DNA, the CDR3 is TGTGCCAGCAGCCAAGAGAGCCCCGGAACTTCATCGACTTATAATACTGAAGCTTTCTTT.

This clonotype came up a few times. The rearrangement joins TRBV10-3 to TRBJ2-7; 10 nucleotides agree with TRBD2. Germline CDR1 and CDR2: ENHRY and SYGVKD. This CDR3 contains 17 residues. Germline trimming cut 4 bases from V and 1 base from J; bases unmatched to any gene: 10. The CDR3 here is CAISASGRASRSYEQYF. The CDR3 nucleotides are TGTGCCATCAGTGCAAGCGGGAGGGCCAGCCGATCCTACGAGCAGTACTTC.

This clonotype was observed at least ten times. The chain couples TRBV24-1 to TRBJ2-2; the D is unclear. V was cut by 7 bases and J by 5 bases, with 7 bases left in between. Germline CDR1 and CDR2: KGHDR and SFDVKD. This CDR3 is 12 amino acids long. The CDR3 bases are TGTGCCACCAGGAGCCTGACCGGGGAGCTGTTTTTT. It is translated as CATRSLTGELFF.

This rearrangement joins TRBV20-1 to TRBJ2-1; 14 bases fit TRBD2. This CDR3 has 16 residues. CDR1 and CDR2 from the germline V gene are DFQATT and SNEGSKA (reference sequence). The V gene end was trimmed by 5 bases and the J gene end by 0 bases; junction bases not matched to a gene: 3. CDR3 nucleotides: TGCAGTGCTTCCGGGACTAGCGGGAGCTCCTACAATGAGCAGTTCTTC. This sequence encodes CSASGTSGSSYNEQFF.

This clonotype was observed at least ten times. The gene calls are TRBV20-1 and TRBJ1-1; TRBD1 might be the D (5 bases). CDR1 is DFQATT and CDR2 is SNEGSKA in the germline V gene (reference sequence). V was clipped by 0 bases and J by 5 bases, with 13 bases between them. The CDR3 is made up of 14 amino acids. CDR3 nucleotides: TGCAGTGCTAGAGATAGCAGGGCAGGGACTGAAGCTTTCTTT. Translation gives CSARDSRAGTEAFF.